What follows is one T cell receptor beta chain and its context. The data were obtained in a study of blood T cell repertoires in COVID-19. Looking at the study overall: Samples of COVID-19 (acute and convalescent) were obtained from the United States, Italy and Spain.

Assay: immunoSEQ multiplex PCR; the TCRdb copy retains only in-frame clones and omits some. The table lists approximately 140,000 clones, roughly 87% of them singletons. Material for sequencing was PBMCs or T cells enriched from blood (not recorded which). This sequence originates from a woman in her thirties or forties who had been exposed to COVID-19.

The CDR3 here is CASTNAGGNQPQHF. The CDR3 DNA follows: TGTGCCAGCACTAACGCAGGGGGCAATCAGCCCCAGCATTTT. The V and J genes are TRBV2 and TRBJ1-5, with D maybe TRBD1 (6 bases). V dropped 7 bases and J dropped 2 bases, with 12 bases sitting between them. The CDR3 is 14 amino acids. The V gene's germline CDR1 is SNHLY and CDR2 FYNNEI.